The present entry profiles one T cell receptor (beta chain) with its context. Germline CDR1 and CDR2: SGHRS and YFSETQ. J was trimmed by 3 bases and V by 4 bases; bases with no gene match: 6. CDR3 length: 15 residues. This record belongs to a study of technical replicates of blood from several donors. This table comes from immunoSEQ multiplex PCR, and its TCRdb copy is limited to in-frame clones, with some not included. Of 70,000 to 80,000 clones listed, 95% to 97% are singletons. Sequenced material: T cells isolated from PBMCs. This TCR was recovered from a human donor in good health. The genes are TRBV5-1 and TRBJ1-5; 8 bases map to TRBD1. DNA of the CDR3: TGCGCCAGCAGCATGGGGACAGGATTCAATCAGCCCCAGCATTTT. Translation gives CASSMGTGFNQPQHF.